This TCR beta chain derives from a study of post-analysis software for immune sequencing data. Study summary: Both relapsing-remitting and secondary progressive multiple sclerosis featured among the disease courses, as did progressive-relapsing multiple sclerosis. Points from the study as a whole: Strong co-clustering by F measure linked samples that shared a preparation batch.

The V gene lost 5 bases and the J gene lost 0 bases, with 14 bases spanning the gap. The CDR3 runs to 15 residues. Germline lookup yields CDR1 MNHEY and CDR2 SMNVEV (reference sequence). Built from TCR beta cDNA, the libraries had unique molecular identifiers in them. TCRdb re-called the PCR reads through MiXCR, storing one row per CDR3 protein. The profile covers roughly 150,000 distinct CDR3 sequences, with 36% appearing a single time and 25% to 35% taken by the ten largest. About this clonotype: Its antigen is undetermined.

The rearrangement uses TRBV27 and TRBJ2-7, with D unclear. The origin of this receptor is a girl aged 5 to 17 with multiple sclerosis. The starting material was blood, obtained after autologous hematopoietic stem cell transplantation. In DNA, the CDR3 is TGTGCCAGCAGTCCCCGGACGGTACGCTCCTACGAGCAGTACTTC. It is translated as CASSPRTVRSYEQYF.